A single TCR beta chain is shown here with its context. In this sample, this clonotype turned up a few times. What antigen it recognizes has not been identified. Base qualities are not provided; no much larger clone lies one nucleotide away. RNA was extracted using the RNeasy kit, and roughly 0.45 to 1 microgram was reverse transcribed with random hexamers. The immunoSEQ multiplex PCR assay, which covers 54 Vbeta and 13 Jbeta segments, was used to amplify TCR beta CDR3 regions. Bias from PCR amplification was corrected by using a synthetic template baseline for primer optimization and for computational correction. In the source study's methods: Reads were assigned to V, D and J genes according to IMGT and analyzed in immunoSEQ Analyzer, with only productive sequences retained. Clonality was computed as one minus Shannon entropy normalized by log2 of the number of productive unique sequences. For each patient and control, public and private clones were evaluated within the 100 most prevalent clones. A clone was defined as Susac-specific if it was absent from the healthy and MS cohorts, from some 1,100 published viral clones and from other ImmuneACCESS disease sequences. The public reads were quality trimmed at Q25 with fastp and then assembled into clones with MiXCR by TCRdb, keeping productive beta chains. Identical CDR3 proteins give one entry, which carries the most common genes and DNA. The V and J calls were determined by TCRdb, not by the authors. Here the sample has 100,000 to 150,000 distinct CDR3 sequences; more than 90% occur a single time. The ten biggest clones cover more than 0.1% of the sample.

The data belong to a study of CD8 T cells in Susac syndrome (dated by TCRdb to the late 2010s). Context from the whole study: Repertoire sequencing was used to test whether CD8+ T cell activation and differentiation in Susac syndrome was antigen driven. The paper's findings and limits, for the study overall: The number of individuals in the TCR sequencing and HLA analysis was acknowledged as relatively small.

Peripheral blood CD8+ and CD4+ T cells from healthy donors, Susac syndrome patients and multiple sclerosis patients were profiled by high-throughput TCR beta sequencing. The healthy donors served as controls matched for age and sex. Bulk CD8+ and CD4+ T cells were purified by magnetic negative isolation, while CD8+ TEMRA cells were enriched using FACS. Blood was drawn into EDTA tubes, processed within 24 hours, and PBMCs were isolated by density gradient centrifugation. PBMCs intended for TCR sequencing were cryopreserved in liquid nitrogen and were subsequently thawed in a 37 degrees C water bath. Purity of sorted or isolated CD4+, CD8+ and CD8+ TEMRA cells was at least 90%. V is reduced by 11 bases and J by 0 bases, leaving a spacing of 6 bases between them. The germline V gene encodes CDR1 SGHTA and CDR2 FQGNSA. The CDR3 sequence holds 11 residues, the cysteine and phenylalanine included. Only the CDR3 region is kept as DNA, spanning 33 bases read in frame from base 1.

The sequenced sample consisted of CD4+ T cells from PBMCs. Recombination connected TRBV7-2 to TRBJ2-3; TRBD2 could be the D gene, as 5 bases match. This clonotype was sampled from a human donor in good health. DNA sequence: TGTGCCTCGGGGAGCACAGATACGCAGTATTTT. Translated, this is CASGSTDTQYF.